A single sample is the source of the 9 T cell receptor beta chains below, sequenced in a study of shared clonotypes between healthy human individuals. The data were produced by immunoSEQ multiplex PCR, yet TCRdb's version contains in-frame clones alone and is incomplete. Of a few million clones listed, approximately 95% are singletons. The sequencing input was naive CD4+ T cells sorted from blood. Stated subset: CD45RA+ positively selected. These receptors were collected from a man aged 18-30 years in good health.

The chain's CDR3 is CAWRDPGLSNQPQHF. The CDR3, as DNA: TGTGCCTGGAGGGACCCCGGGCTAAGCAATCAGCCCCAGCATTTT. The chain combines TRBV30 with TRBJ1-5; D unclear. The CDR3 consists of 15 residues. Trimming left V 3 bases short and J 1 base short, with 13 bases between. CDR1 GTSNPN and CDR2 SVGIG come from the germline V gene (reference sequence).

The rearrangement joins TRBV10-3 to TRBJ2-3; D unresolved. The CDR3 is made up of 12 amino acids. Trimming shortened V by 0 bases and J by 5 bases, and 3 bases separated the two germline ends. Germline CDR1 is ENHRY and CDR2 is SYGVKD. CDR3 amino acids: CAISESIDTQYF. The CDR3, as DNA: TGTGCCATCAGTGAGTCCATAGATACGCAGTATTTT.

The chain combines TRBV2 with TRBJ2-7; D may be TRBD1 (6 bases). CDR1 and CDR2 (germline): SNHLY, FYNNEI. The CDR3 is made up of 15 amino acids. Trimming removed 3 bases from V and 5 bases from J, with 17 bases in between. The CDR3 DNA reads as TGTGCCAGCAGTGAGGAGAGGGCAGGGGTAGACGAGCAGTACTTC. Protein product: CASSEERAGVDEQYF.

To note about this clone: Other DNA sequences in the same sample also yield this CDR3. The chain has TRBV30 and TRBJ1-5; no clear D. Trimming took off 0 bases at V and 2 bases at J, with 8 bases between the two ends. The CDR3 is 14 amino acids. Germline V gene data show CDR1 as GTSNPN and CDR2 as SVGIG (reference sequence). CDR3 region: CAWSVRSGNQPQHF. CDR3 coding DNA: TGTGCCTGGAGTGTACGAAGTGGCAATCAGCCCCAGCATTTT.

V and J are TRBV27 and TRBJ2-4; TRBD1 matches 8 bases. This CDR3 is built from 17 residues. V was clipped by 3 bases and J by 10 bases; unmatched bases: 17. In germline, CDR1 is MNHEY, CDR2 SMNVEV (reference sequence). The chain's CDR3 is CASSFGQGYGTREIQYF. The DNA for the CDR3 is TGTGCCAGCAGTTTTGGACAGGGCTACGGTACCCGCGAAATTCAGTACTTC.

To note about this clone: Additional DNA sequences in this sample encode the identical CDR3. The chain employs TRBV6-5 and TRBJ2-7; TRBD2 agrees at 8 bases. Germline trimming cut 2 bases from V and 3 bases from J; bases unmatched to any gene: 0. The CDR3 covers 13 residues. CDR1 is MNHEY, CDR2 SVGAGI, per germline. In DNA form, the CDR3 reads TGTGCCAGCAGTTACGGGACTAGCTACGAGCAGTACTTC. Amino acids: CASSYGTSYEQYF.

The V gene is TRBV27, the J gene TRBJ1-3; no clear D. V was clipped by 5 bases and J by 0 bases, with 11 bases between them. Germline V gene lookup returns CDR1 MNHEY and CDR2 SMNVEV (reference sequence). This CDR3 contains 15 residues. The CDR3 spells CASSPDRISGNTIYF. The CDR3 region has the DNA TGTGCCAGCAGTCCCGACCGGATCTCTGGAAACACCATATATTTT.

CDR3 nucleotides: TGTGCCAGCAGTTACTCGAGTGGGGGTGAAGATACGCAGTATTTT. Residues: CASSYSSGGEDTQYF. The rearrangement uses TRBV6-5 and TRBJ2-3; the D gene could be TRBD1 or TRBD2 (5 bases each). This CDR3 spans 15 amino acids. V lost 0 bases, J lost 5 bases, and 12 bases lay in between. The germline V gene encodes CDR1 MNHEY and CDR2 SVGAGI.

CDR3 in amino acids: CASMPSGATGELFF. CDR3 DNA: TGTGCCAGCATGCCTTCCGGGGCCACCGGGGAGCTGTTTTTT. The chain combines TRBV28 with TRBJ2-2; D is tentatively TRBD1 or TRBD2 (5 bases each). The germline V gene has CDR1 MDHEN and CDR2 SYDVKM. V was clipped by 7 bases and J by 4 bases, with 13 bases between them. The CDR3 totals 14 residues.